This T cell receptor beta chain comes out of a study of T cell changes during pregnancy in multiple sclerosis. Only in-frame clones appear in the TCRdb table, and some are missing; sequencing was by immunoSEQ multiplex PCR. The repertoire holds tens of thousands of clones, with about 90% as singletons. Germline values: CDR1 MDHEN, CDR2 SYDVKM. The CDR3 is made up of 15 amino acids. Trimming stripped 6 bases from V and 2 bases from J, with 17 bases between. The sequenced sample was CD4+ T cells from peripheral blood mononuclear cells, obtained in the third trimester of pregnancy. The genes are TRBV28 and TRBJ2-7, with unresolved D. The clonotype originates from a female donor in good health, enrolled as a control in a pregnancy study. CDR3: CASSPGVQATYEQYF. CDR3 nucleotide sequence: TGTGCCAGCAGCCCTGGTGTCCAGGCGACCTACGAGCAGTACTTC.